One sample yielded the 29 T cell receptor beta chains listed below, sequenced in a study of T cells in tumors after PD-1 blockade. Assay used: immunoSEQ multiplex PCR; TCRdb lists only in-frame clones, some missing. The sample has around 35,000 clones; around 72% are singletons. The specimen was PBMCs, collected after anti-PD-1 treatment. Receptors originate from a human donor with basal cell carcinoma.

The J gene is TRBJ1-1, the V gene TRBV29-1, with TRBD1 matching over 10 bases. Germline V gene lookup returns CDR1 SQVTM and CDR2 ANQGSEA. Trimming took 1 base from V and 5 from J; bases not matched to a gene: 7. The CDR3 sequence is 15 residues long. DNA for the CDR3: TGCAGCGTTGAAGGGGCCGGGACAGGGGCAACTGAAGCTTTCTTT. It codes for CSVEGAGTGATEAFF.

This clone was seen many times. The V call is TRBV6-5, the J call TRBJ1-2; 10 nucleotides agree with TRBD1. CDR1 and CDR2 (germline): MNHEY, SVGAGI. The CDR3 runs 14 residues. Germline trimming cut 6 bases from V and 3 bases from J; bases unmatched to any gene: 4. The CDR3 region has the DNA TGTGCCAGCAGGGACGGGACAGGGGACTATGGCTACACCTTC. It translates to CASRDGTGDYGYTF.

This chain uses TRBV16 with TRBJ2-7; a possible D gene is TRBD1 (5 bases). V was clipped by 6 bases and J by 10 bases, with 16 bases between them. CDR3 length: 12 residues. Germline lookup yields CDR1 KGHSY and CDR2 FQNENV. CDR3 bases: TGTGCCAGCAGAGGGCGAAGGGGCCCTCAGTACTTC. This sequence encodes CASRGRRGPQYF.

J is TRBJ2-3 and V is TRBV10-3; 7 bases agree with TRBD2. Germline V gene lookup returns CDR1 ENHRY and CDR2 SYGVKD. With V trimmed by 6 bases and J by 5 bases, 8 bases remained unmatched. This CDR3 comprises 14 residues. The CDR3 nucleotides read TGTGCCATCAGCGAGCGGGGTGCCCGAGATACGCAGTATTTT. Translated, it gives CAISERGARDTQYF.

J is TRBJ2-5 and V is TRBV3-1 (or the pseudogene TRBV3-2), with TRBD2 identical over 11 bases. After removal of 0 bases from V and 9 bases from J, the junction contained 6 bases not matched to a gene. CDR1 is LGHDT and CDR2 is YNNKEL in the germline V gene (reference sequence). The CDR3 sequence is 15 residues long. CDR3 nucleotide sequence: TGTGCCAGCAGCCAAGATGGTAATAGCGGGAGGGCCCAGTACTTC. It translates to CASSQDGNSGRAQYF.

This clone was picked up a small number of times. The rearrangement joins TRBV2 to TRBJ1-1; the D gene is possibly TRBD1 (5 bases). The ends were cut back, 4 bases at V and 4 bases at J, with 16 bases in the middle. Germline V gene sequence: CDR1 SNHLY, CDR2 FYNNEI. The CDR3 consists of 15 residues. Here the CDR3 DNA reads TGTGCCAGCAGTGTAGCGGGCCGGGGGGTCACTGAAGCTTTCTTT. Its protein is CASSVAGRGVTEAFF.

CDR3 residues: CASSEEASNSPLHF. CDR3 DNA: TGTGCCAGCAGTGAAGAGGCCTCTAATTCACCCCTCCACTTT. This chain uses TRBV2 with TRBJ1-6; D gene uncertain. V was shortened by 1 base and J by 6 bases, with 7 bases between the two germline ends. Germline assignment: CDR1 SNHLY and CDR2 FYNNEI. CDR3 length: 14 residues.

The rearrangement links TRBV19 to TRBJ2-4; D possibly corresponds to TRBD1 (5 bases). V was cut by 3 bases and J by 5 bases, with 11 bases left in between. This CDR3 is 14 amino acids long. Per germline, CDR1 LNHDA and CDR2 SQIVND (reference sequence). The DNA of the CDR3 is TGTGCCAGTAGTATCAGGGCAACGCAAAACATTCAGTACTTC. Its protein is CASSIRATQNIQYF.

The rearrangement uses TRBV6-6 and TRBJ2-7, with a possible D match to TRBD1 (6 bases). Trimming took 2 bases from V and 2 from J, leaving 13 bases between them. The CDR3 length is 15 residues. Germline assignment: CDR1 MNHNY and CDR2 SVGAGI (reference sequence). In DNA form, the CDR3 reads TGTGCCAGCAGTTACGGACAGTTGGGGGCCTACGAGCAGTACTTC. Amino acids: CASSYGQLGAYEQYF.

The chain is built from TRBV6-5 and TRBJ2-1; perhaps TRBD1 as D (7 bases). The CDR3 is 13 amino acids. Trimming pared 6 bases from V and 4 bases from J, leaving 10 bases between. Germline loops: CDR1 MNHEY, CDR2 SVGAGI. In DNA form, the CDR3 reads TGTGCCAGCAGGCGGGACAGTTACAATGAGCAGTTCTTC. Its translation: CASRRDSYNEQFF.

The genes are TRBV12-3 or TRBV12-4 and TRBJ1-2; 9 bases fit TRBD1. CDR3 length equals 13 residues. V gave up 5 bases and J gave up 8 bases; unmatched junction bases: 6. In DNA, the CDR3 is TGTGCCAGCAGTCGGGACAGGGCCGAGGGCTACACCTTC. Translation gives CASSRDRAEGYTF.

The chain joins TRBV3-1 (or the pseudogene TRBV3-2) to TRBJ2-3; 11 bases fit TRBD2. After removal of 4 bases from V and 7 bases from J, the junction contained 10 bases not matched to a gene. The CDR3 is 16 amino acids. The germline gives CDR1 LGHDT, CDR2 YNNKEL (reference sequence). The CDR3 reads CASSPRLAGGGNTQYF. The CDR3 nucleotides read TGTGCCAGCAGCCCTCGGCTAGCGGGGGGTGGGAATACGCAGTATTTT.

A few counts support this clone. The chain couples TRBV27 to TRBJ1-5; no definite D call. The CDR3 is 13 residues long. Germline lookup yields CDR1 MNHEY and CDR2 SMNVEV (reference sequence). V lost 8 bases and J lost 7, with 15 bases in between. CDR3 residues: CASGPHSIQPQHF. The CDR3 nucleotides read TGTGCCAGCGGCCCTCACAGTATCCAGCCCCAGCATTTT.

The chain recombines TRBV2 with TRBJ1-5; D unresolved. V was shortened by 6 bases and J by 4 bases, with 13 bases between the two germline ends. The length of the CDR3 is 14 residues. Germline V CDR1 and CDR2: SNHLY, FYNNEI. The CDR3 protein is CASRPVARNQPQHF. CDR3 DNA sequence: TGTGCCAGCAGGCCCGTTGCACGGAATCAGCCCCAGCATTTT. The full variable domain, rest sourced from reference TRBV2 and TRBJ1-5, is EPEVTQTPSHQVTQMGQEVILRCVPISNHLYFYWYRQILGQKVEFLVSFYNNEISEKSEIFDDQFSVERPDGSNFTLKIRSTKLEDSAMYFCASRPVARNQPQHFGDGTRLSIL.

The chain employs TRBV24-1 and TRBJ1-5; D may be TRBD1 (5 bases). Germline values: CDR1 KGHDR, CDR2 SFDVKD. There are 15 residues in the CDR3. Between the trimmed V and J ends, which lost 4 bases and 9 bases, there was a span of 18 bases. CDR3 region: CATSDPTTGGMPQHF. In DNA, the CDR3 is TGTGCCACCAGTGACCCTACGACGGGGGGGATGCCCCAGCATTTT.

This clone was seen only a few times. The chain employs TRBV19 and TRBJ1-5; D is perhaps TRBD1 (6 bases). The CDR3 length is 14 residues. Trimming removed 1 base from V and 4 bases from J, with 8 bases in between. Germline CDR1 and CDR2: LNHDA and SQIVND (reference sequence). The CDR3, as DNA: TGTGCCAGTAGTATAGCCGGACAGAATCAGCCCCAGCATTTT. Protein sequence: CASSIAGQNQPQHF.

The chain recombines TRBV6-2 or TRBV6-3 with TRBJ1-6; D unresolved. V gave up 2 bases and J gave up 14 bases, with 19 bases separating them. CDR3 size: 15 residues. Germline values: CDR1 MNHEY, CDR2 SVGEGT. The CDR3 coding sequence is TGTGCCAGCAGTTACGGCCGCTCTGGAATTGGGTCCCTCCACTTT. This sequence encodes CASSYGRSGIGSLHF.

The chain employs TRBV6-6 and TRBJ2-3, with D tentatively TRBD1 or TRBD2 (5 bases each). This CDR3 has 14 amino acids. The V and J ends lost 7 bases and 0 bases respectively, with 11 bases between them. The germline V gene encodes CDR1 MNHNY and CDR2 SVGAGI (reference sequence). Here the CDR3 DNA reads TGTGCCAGCATCCCGGGACGGAGCACAGATACGCAGTATTTT. Encoded protein: CASIPGRSTDTQYF.

The chain couples TRBV2 to TRBJ2-3; 9 bases line up with TRBD2. The V gene end was trimmed by 6 bases and the J gene end by 1 base; junction bases not matched to a gene: 2. This CDR3 contains 14 residues. The germline CDR1 and CDR2 sequences are SNHLY and FYNNEI. CDR3 region: CASRPSGGTDTQYF. The CDR3, as DNA: TGTGCCAGCAGGCCTAGCGGGGGCACAGATACGCAGTATTTT.

The rearrangement links TRBV7-2 to TRBJ1-2; D unresolved. The CDR3 sequence is 15 residues long. Trimming left V 5 bases short and J 2 bases short, with 15 bases between. Germline V gives CDR1 SGHTA, CDR2 FQGNSA. CDR3 nucleotide sequence: TGTGCCAGCAGCCTCAAGGTCGGCCCAAACTATGGCTACACCTTC. Its translation: CASSLKVGPNYGYTF.

There are a few counts of this clone. This chain links TRBV27 with TRBJ1-5; D remains ambiguous. Per germline, CDR1 MNHEY and CDR2 SMNVEV (reference sequence). With 2 bases removed from V and 5 bases from J, the gap between germline ends came to 7 bases. The CDR3 has 13 amino acids. CDR3 in DNA: TGTGCCAGCAGTTTAAGGCGGGATCAGCCCCAGCATTTT. The encoded protein is CASSLRRDQPQHF.

As for this clone: A read error may produce the germline difference seen at one junction end. V gene TRBV4-3 combines with J gene TRBJ2-1; a weak D match, TRBD2 (6 bases). The CDR3 has 14 amino acids. Germline assignment: CDR1 LGHNA and CDR2 YSLEER. For the CDR3, the DNA is TGCGCCAGCAGCCAAGATCAGGACTACCATGAGCAGTTCTTC. Protein: CASSQDQDYHEQFF.

The chain uses TRBV19 and TRBJ2-3; D is tentatively TRBD1 or TRBD2 (5 bases each). This CDR3 has 19 amino acids. CDR1 is LNHDA, CDR2 SQIVND, per germline (reference sequence). V lost 1 base, J lost 0 bases, and 20 bases lay in between. This CDR3 is CASSIAGPAFKRSTDTQYF. As DNA, the CDR3 is TGTGCCAGTAGTATAGCGGGACCAGCTTTTAAACGTAGCACAGATACGCAGTATTTT.

This chain uses TRBV11-3 with TRBJ2-3, with 7 bases that match TRBD2. The V and J ends lost 1 base and 3 bases, in that order; junction bases with no gene match: 7. The germline V gene has CDR1 SGHNT and CDR2 YENEEA. This CDR3 contains 16 residues. The CDR3 region is CASSLGGGRGTDTQYF. The CDR3 DNA reads TGTGCCAGCAGCTTAGGAGGCGGGAGAGGGACAGATACGCAGTATTTT.

The chain has TRBV5-4 and TRBJ2-3; D is undetermined. Trimming removed 3 bases at V and 4 bases at J, with 12 bases between. Germline CDR1 is SGHNT and CDR2 is YYREEE (reference sequence). The CDR3 loop spans 14 amino acids. The CDR3: CASSSKISPDTQYF. DNA for the CDR3: TGTGCCAGCAGCTCAAAGATTAGTCCAGATACGCAGTATTTT.

The rearrangement joins TRBV6-5 to TRBJ1-1, with unresolved D. This CDR3 has 14 residues. Trimming shortened V by 7 bases and J by 0 bases, and 12 bases separated the two germline ends. Looked up from germline, CDR1 is MNHEY and CDR2 is SVGAGI. The CDR3 sequence: CASNLSPVNTEAFF. In nucleotides, the CDR3 is TGTGCCAGCAACCTCTCCCCGGTGAACACTGAAGCTTTCTTT.

This clone was detected only a few times. The chain employs TRBV19 and TRBJ1-1; no reliable D call. V was clipped by 5 bases and J by 3 bases, with 7 bases between them. From germline, CDR1 is LNHDA and CDR2 SQIVND (reference sequence). The CDR3 is 12 residues long. The CDR3 loop reads CASSGSHTEAFF. The CDR3 nucleotides are TGTGCCAGTAGTGGCAGTCACACTGAAGCTTTCTTT. The full variable domain, completed using reference TRBV19 and TRBJ1-1, is DGGITQSPKYLFRKEGQNVTLSCEQNLNHDAMYWYRQDPGQGLRLIYYSQIVNDFQKGDIAEGYSVSREKKESFPLTVTSAQKNPTAFYLCASSGSHTEAFFGQGTRLTVV.

The rearrangement joins TRBV5-5 to TRBJ1-6; D remains ambiguous. V lost 4 bases and J lost 0, with 11 bases in between. CDR3 length: 16 residues. Germline CDR1 reads SGHKS; CDR2 reads YYEKEE (reference sequence). The CDR3 here is CASSPTGSSYNSPLHF. The CDR3 DNA sequence: TGTGCCAGCAGCCCGACGGGTAGCTCCTATAATTCACCCCTCCACTTT. Looking up the rest from reference TRBV5-5 and TRBJ1-6 gives the full variable domain: DAGVTQSPTHLIKTRGQQVTLRCSPISGHKSVSWYQQVLGQGPQFIFQYYEKEERGRGNFPDRFSARQFPNYSSELNVNALLLGDSALYLCASSPTGSSYNSPLHFGNGTRLTVT.

This clone has more than one count but fewer than ten. The CDR3 DNA follows: TGTGCCAGCAGCCAAGATGGGGAGGGGGGTGGAACTGAAGCTTTCTTT. Amino acids: CASSQDGEGGGTEAFF. The chain combines TRBV4-2 with TRBJ1-1; a possible D gene is TRBD1 (6 bases). Trimming removed 0 bases at V and 5 bases at J, with 16 bases between. The CDR3 totals 16 residues. Germline CDR1 reads LGHNA; CDR2 reads YNFKEQ.